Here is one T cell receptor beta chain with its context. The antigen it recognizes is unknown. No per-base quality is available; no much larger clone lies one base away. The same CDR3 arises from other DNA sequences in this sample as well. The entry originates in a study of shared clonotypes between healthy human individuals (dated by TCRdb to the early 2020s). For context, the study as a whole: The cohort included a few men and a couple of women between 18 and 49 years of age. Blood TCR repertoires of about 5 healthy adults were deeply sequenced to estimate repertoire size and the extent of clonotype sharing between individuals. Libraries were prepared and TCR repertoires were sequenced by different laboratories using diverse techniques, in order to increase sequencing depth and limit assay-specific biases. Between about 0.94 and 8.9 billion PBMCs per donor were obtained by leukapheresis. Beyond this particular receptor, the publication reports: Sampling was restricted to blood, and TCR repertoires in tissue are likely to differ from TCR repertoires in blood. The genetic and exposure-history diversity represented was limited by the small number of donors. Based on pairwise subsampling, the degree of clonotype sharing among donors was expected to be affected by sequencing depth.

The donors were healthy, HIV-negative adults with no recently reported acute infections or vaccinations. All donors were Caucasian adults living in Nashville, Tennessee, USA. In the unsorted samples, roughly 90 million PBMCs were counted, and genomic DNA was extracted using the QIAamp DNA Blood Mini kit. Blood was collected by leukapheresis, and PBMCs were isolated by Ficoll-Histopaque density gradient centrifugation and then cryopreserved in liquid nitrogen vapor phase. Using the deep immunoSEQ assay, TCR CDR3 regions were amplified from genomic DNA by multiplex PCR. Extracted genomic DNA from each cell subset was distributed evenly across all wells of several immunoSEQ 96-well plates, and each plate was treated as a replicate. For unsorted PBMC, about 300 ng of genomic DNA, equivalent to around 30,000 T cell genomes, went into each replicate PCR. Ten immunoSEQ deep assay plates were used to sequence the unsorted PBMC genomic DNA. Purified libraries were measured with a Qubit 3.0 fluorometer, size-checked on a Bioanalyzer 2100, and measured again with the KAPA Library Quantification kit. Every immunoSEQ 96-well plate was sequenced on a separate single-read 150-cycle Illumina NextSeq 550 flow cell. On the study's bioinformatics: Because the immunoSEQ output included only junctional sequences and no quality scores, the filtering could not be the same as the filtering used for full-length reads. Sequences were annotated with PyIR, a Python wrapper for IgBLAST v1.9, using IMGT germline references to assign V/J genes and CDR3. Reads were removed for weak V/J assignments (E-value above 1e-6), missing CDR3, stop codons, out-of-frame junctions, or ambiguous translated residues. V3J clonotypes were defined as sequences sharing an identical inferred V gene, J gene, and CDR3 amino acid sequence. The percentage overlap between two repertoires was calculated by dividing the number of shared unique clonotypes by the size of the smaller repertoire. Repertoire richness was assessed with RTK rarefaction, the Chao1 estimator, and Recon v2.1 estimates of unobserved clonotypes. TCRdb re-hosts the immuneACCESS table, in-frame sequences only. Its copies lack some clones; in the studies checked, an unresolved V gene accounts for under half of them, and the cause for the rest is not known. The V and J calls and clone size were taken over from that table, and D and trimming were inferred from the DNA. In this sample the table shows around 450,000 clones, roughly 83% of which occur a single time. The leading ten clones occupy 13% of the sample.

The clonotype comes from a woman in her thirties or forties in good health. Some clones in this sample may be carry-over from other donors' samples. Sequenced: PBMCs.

The sequenced DNA: TGCGCCAGCAGACGGACTAGCGGGAGCACAGATACGCAGTATTTT. It specifies CASRRTSGSTDTQYF. The chain is assembled from TRBV5-1 and TRBJ2-3, with 11 bases aligning to TRBD2. CDR1 and CDR2, per the germline V gene, are SGHRS and YFSETQ. The CDR3, from cysteine to phenylalanine, totals 15 residues. The only DNA kept is the CDR3, 45 bases in frame from the first base. V and J are trimmed by 5 bases and 0 bases, and the gene matches miss 2 bases of the junction.